This T cell receptor (beta chain) was sequenced for a study of blood T cell repertoires in COVID-19. Study information: T cells, B-cell-depleted T cells, or PBMCs supplied cDNA or gDNA.

The repertoire was sequenced with immunoSEQ multiplex PCR; TCRdb's copy has only in-frame clones and lacks some. The sample shows 200,000 to 300,000 clones, around 88% of them seen only once. This clone was seen more than once but under ten times. J was trimmed by 5 bases and V by 8 bases; bases with no gene match: 8. The CDR3 runs to 14 residues. The germline V gene has CDR1 MNHEY and CDR2 SMNVEV (reference sequence). V and J are TRBV27 and TRBJ2-1; TRBD1 matches at 8 bases. This receptor was taken from a woman in her 30s who had recovered from COVID-19. The sequencing input was PBMCs or T cells enriched from blood (not recorded which). The CDR3 loop reads CASHTGGTNNEQFF. The CDR3 DNA is TGTGCCAGCCATACAGGGGGGACGAACAATGAGCAGTTCTTC.